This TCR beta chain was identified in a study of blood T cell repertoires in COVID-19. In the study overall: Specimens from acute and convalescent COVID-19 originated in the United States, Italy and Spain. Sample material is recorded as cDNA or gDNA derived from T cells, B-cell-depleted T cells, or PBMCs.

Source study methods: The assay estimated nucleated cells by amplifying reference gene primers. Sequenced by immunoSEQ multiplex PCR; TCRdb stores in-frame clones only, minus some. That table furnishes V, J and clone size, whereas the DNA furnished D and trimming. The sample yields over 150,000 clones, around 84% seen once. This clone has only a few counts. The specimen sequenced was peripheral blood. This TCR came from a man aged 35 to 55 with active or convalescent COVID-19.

CDR3 sequence (DNA): TGTGCCATCCAACGGGGGGCGGGGGAGACCCAGTACTTC. Encoded protein: CAIQRGAGETQYF. The rearrangement uses TRBV6-5 and TRBJ2-5; possible D gene TRBD2, 7 bases. Germline V gene sequence: CDR1 MNHEY, CDR2 SVGAGI. CDR3 length: 13 residues. Trimming pared 10 bases from V and 5 bases from J, leaving 17 bases between.